This TCR beta chain was sequenced in a study of T cells after yellow fever vaccination. The CDR3 contains 14 residues. Germline V gene lookup returns CDR1 MNHNS and CDR2 SASEGT. Trimming stripped 5 bases from V and 6 bases from J, with 14 bases between. Study observations and caveats: Some clonotypes, a small share, were shared between CD4 and CD8 compartments. Researchers cautioned that FACS-sorted repertoires could harbor abundant clonotypes contaminating from the bulk population.

This clonotype was recorded many times. As yet, its antigen is unknown. TCRdb analysed the 5' RACE reads with MiXCR anew, one entry per CDR3 protein. The data contain 400,000 or so distinct CDR3 sequences, around 6.4% of them singletons. The input for sequencing was PBMCs, taken 5 days after the yellow fever booster vaccination. The source of this sequence is a man aged 25-40 years who received the YFV17D yellow fever vaccine. The J gene is TRBJ1-5, the V gene TRBV6-1; D is perhaps TRBD1 (6 bases). Written as DNA, the CDR3 is TGTGCCAGCAGTAATCACAGGGAAGGTCAGCCCCAGCATTTT. Translating gives CASSNHREGQPQHF.